These 25 T cell receptor beta chains were all obtained from the same sample, sequenced in a study of T cell repertoires in cytomegalovirus infection. These TCRs' antigens remain unknown. TCRdb independently ran MiXCR on the reads; one entry per CDR3 protein. Of about 55,000 distinct CDR3 sequences listed, about a fifth are singletons. The starting material was CD8+ T cells from cultured PBMCs, obtained from culture after CMV antigen stimulation. The receptors derive from a human donor in good health (CMV status not recorded). Some clones in this sample may be carry-over from other donors' samples.

The V and J genes are TRBV28 and TRBJ2-3, with 12 bases lining up with TRBD2. The V and J ends lost 4 bases and 0 bases, in that order; junction bases with no gene match: 5. Germline V lookup: CDR1 MDHEN, CDR2 SYDVKM. The CDR3 is made up of 17 amino acids. In nucleotides, the CDR3 is TGTGCCAGCAGTTCCGATACTAGCGGGAGGAGCACAGATACGCAGTATTTT. It specifies CASSSDTSGRSTDTQYF.

This clonotype appeared a few times. CDR3 DNA sequence: TGTGCCAGCAGTCACCCGGGAGACAGGGCTGGGGCCAACGTCCTGACTTTC. This codes for CASSHPGDRAGANVLTF. The chain employs TRBV6-2 or TRBV6-3 and TRBJ2-6; possible D gene TRBD1, 7 bases. This CDR3 contains 17 residues. Germline V gene lookup returns CDR1 MNHEY and CDR2 SVGEGT. Trimming stripped 5 bases from V and 2 bases from J, with 16 bases between.

This clonotype appeared a few times. The rearrangement links TRBV6-5 to TRBJ2-6, with D uncertain. Germline loops: CDR1 MNHEY, CDR2 SVGAGI. V was clipped by 2 bases and J by 0 bases, with 14 bases between them. This CDR3 region has 18 residues. The CDR3 DNA sequence: TGTGCCAGCAGTTACGTACCTCCCCAGAGCTCTGGGGCCAACGTCCTGACTTTC. Residues: CASSYVPPQSSGANVLTF.

This clonotype was seen a handful of times. The rearrangement uses TRBV7-2 and TRBJ1-1, with D uncertain. Trimming took 5 bases from V and 0 from J, leaving 7 bases between them. This CDR3 spans 13 amino acids. The germline V gene encodes CDR1 SGHTA and CDR2 FQGNSA. In DNA, the CDR3 is TGTGCCAGCAGCAAAAACATGAACACTGAAGCTTTCTTT. Translated, it gives CASSKNMNTEAFF.

There are a few counts of this clonotype. The rearrangement links TRBV4-1 to TRBJ2-1; 7 bases line up with TRBD1. CDR3 length: 15 residues. V shed 3 bases and J 7 bases; nucleotides not matched to a gene: 9. The germline gives CDR1 MGHRA, CDR2 YSYEKL. The CDR3: CASSHETGSWNEQFF. CDR3 nucleotide sequence: TGCGCCAGCAGCCACGAGACAGGGAGTTGGAATGAGCAGTTCTTC.

The gene calls are TRBV7-2 and TRBJ1-5; D call uncertain. Trimming removed 5 bases at V and 0 bases at J, with 8 bases between. The CDR3 has 14 amino acids. Germline V gene data show CDR1 as SGHTA and CDR2 as FQGNSA. CDR3 coding DNA: TGTGCCAGCAGCCCAATAGGTAGCAATCAGCCCCAGCATTTT. Translated, it gives CASSPIGSNQPQHF.

The chain combines TRBV12-3 or TRBV12-4 with TRBJ1-2; tentatively, D is TRBD1 (5 bases). The CDR3 is made up of 12 amino acids. V was cut by 5 bases and J by 5 bases, with 9 bases left in between. As DNA, the CDR3 is TGTGCCAGCAGTCGGGGGACTTATGGCTACACCTTC. Protein sequence: CASSRGTYGYTF.

The chain links TRBV15 to TRBJ2-1; tentative D call: TRBD1 (5 bases). Trimming left V 0 bases short and J 6 bases short, with 9 bases between. CDR3 length equals 14 residues. CDR1 and CDR2 from the germline V gene are LNHNV and YYDKDF (reference sequence). The CDR3 reads CATSREGVGNEQFF. The DNA of the CDR3 is TGTGCCACCAGCAGAGAAGGGGTCGGCAATGAGCAGTTCTTC.

This clonotype was counted between two and nine times. The rearrangement links TRBV6-2 or TRBV6-3 to TRBJ1-1, with 8 bases matching TRBD1. CDR1 and CDR2 from the germline V gene are MNHEY and SVGEGT. The junction had 7 bases not matched to a gene; V was cut back by 5 bases and J by 2 bases. This CDR3 has 15 residues. The CDR3 spells CASSPFRGLNTEAFF. The CDR3 DNA follows: TGTGCCAGCAGTCCCTTCAGGGGGCTAAACACTGAAGCTTTCTTT.

This clonotype came up a few times. V usage is TRBV20-1 and J usage is TRBJ2-1; tentative D call: TRBD2 (6 bases). Trimming cost V 7 bases and J 0 bases, with 13 bases left between them. This CDR3 comprises 14 residues. CDR1 DFQATT and CDR2 SNEGSKA come from the germline V gene (reference sequence). The CDR3 reads CSVPYGSSYNEQFF. CDR3 nucleotide sequence: TGCAGTGTCCCTTACGGGAGCTCCTACAATGAGCAGTTCTTC.

This clonotype occurred a few times. The DNA for the CDR3 is TGTGCCAGCAGCTTAAGAGGGGCCCGGACTAGCGCCCACAATGAGCAGTTCTTC. This sequence encodes CASSLRGARTSAHNEQFF. V and J are TRBV7-2 and TRBJ2-1; 9 positions agree with TRBD2. Germline CDR1 SGHTA, CDR2 FQGNSA. V shed 2 bases and J 5 bases; nucleotides not matched to a gene: 13. The CDR3 loop spans 18 amino acids.

The gene calls are TRBV7-2 and TRBJ2-1; TRBD2 agrees at 7 bases. The CDR3 covers 16 residues. The trim removed 2 bases at V and 0 bases at J, leaving 4 bases unmatched. CDR1 and CDR2 from the germline V gene are SGHTA and FQGNSA. CDR3 sequence: CASSLNGGSSYNEQFF. CDR3 DNA: TGTGCCAGCAGCTTAAACGGCGGGAGCTCCTACAATGAGCAGTTCTTC.

This clonotype was counted a few times. V usage is TRBV6-6 and J usage is TRBJ2-5; possible D gene TRBD2, 6 bases. V lost 6 bases, J lost 5 bases, and 16 bases lay in between. The CDR3 sequence is 14 residues long. Germline V gene lookup returns CDR1 MNHNY and CDR2 SVGAGI (reference sequence). The CDR3 here is CASSPSAGRETQYF. CDR3 DNA sequence: TGTGCCAGCAGCCCCTCCGCGGGACGCGAGACCCAGTACTTC.

There are many counts of this clonotype. This sequence joins TRBV29-1 and TRBJ2-3; 13 bases agree with TRBD2. The CDR3 length is 18 residues. J was trimmed by 6 bases and V by 1 base; bases with no gene match: 13. Germline V lookup: CDR1 SQVTM, CDR2 ANQGSEA. The CDR3 DNA reads TGCAGCGTTGAAGGACTAGCGGGAGGAACTGGGTTCGACGATACGCAGTATTTT. Residues: CSVEGLAGGTGFDDTQYF.

V usage is TRBV7-8 and J usage is TRBJ2-7, with 11 nucleotides matching TRBD2. The germline V gene has CDR1 SGHVS and CDR2 FQNEAQ. The J segment lost 2 bases and the V segment lost 3 bases, leaving 3 bases of the junction unmatched. The CDR3 contains 15 residues. The CDR3 DNA sequence: TGTGCCAGCAGCTTCCGACTAGCGGGGACCTACGAGCAGTACTTC. Translation gives CASSFRLAGTYEQYF. Full variable domain (outside the CDR3, taken from reference TRBV7-8 and TRBJ2-7): GAGVSQSPRYKVAKRGQDVALRCDPISGHVSLFWYQQALGQGPEFLTYFQNEAQLDKSGLPSDRFFAERPEGSVSTLKIQRTQQEDSAVYLCASSFRLAGTYEQYFGPGTRLTVT.

The rearrangement uses TRBV7-6 and TRBJ1-1; 10 bases agree with TRBD1. CDR1 is SGHVS and CDR2 is FNYEAQ in the germline V gene. The CDR3 contains 17 residues. The V gene end was trimmed by 7 bases and the J gene end by 1 base; junction bases not matched to a gene: 12. The CDR3 loop reads CASKNPVTGGSNTEAFF. The CDR3 DNA is TGTGCCAGCAAAAACCCGGTGACAGGGGGCTCGAACACTGAAGCTTTCTTT. The whole variable domain, remainder taken from reference TRBV7-6 and TRBJ1-1, is GAGVSQSPRYKVTKRGQDVALRCDPISGHVSLYWYRQALGQGPEFLTYFNYEAQQDKSGLPNDRFSAERPEGSISTLTIQRTEQRDSAMYRCASKNPVTGGSNTEAFFGQGTRLTVV.

There are a few counts of this clonotype. The V and J genes are TRBV7-9 and TRBJ2-1; perhaps TRBD2 as D (5 bases). CDR3 length equals 14 residues. The ends were cut back, 6 bases at V and 7 bases at J, with 16 bases in the middle. Germline V gene lookup returns CDR1 SEHNR and CDR2 FQNEAQ (reference sequence). CDR3 DNA: TGTGCCAGCAGTTCTACCTCCGCGGGTAATGAGCAGTTCTTC. Its protein product is CASSSTSAGNEQFF.

This clonotype came up a few times. The rearrangement uses TRBV7-2 and TRBJ2-1, with 13 nucleotides matching TRBD2. Germline lookup yields CDR1 SGHTA and CDR2 FQGNSA. This CDR3 spans 16 amino acids. J was trimmed by 4 bases and V by 1 base; bases with no gene match: 1. The CDR3: CASSLVTSGGYNEQFF. Written as DNA, the CDR3 is TGTGCCAGCAGCTTAGTGACTAGCGGGGGGTACAATGAGCAGTTCTTC. The full variable domain, with the rest looked up from reference TRBV7-2 and TRBJ2-1, is GAGVSQSPSNKVTEKGKDVELRCDPISGHTALYWYRQSLGQGLEFLIYFQGNSAPDKSGLPSDRFSAERTGGSVSTLTIQRTQQEDSAVYLCASSLVTSGGYNEQFFGPGTRLTVL.

The table lists this clonotype with a few counts. The CDR3: CASSSKGLAGIFPYEQYF. The CDR3 DNA follows: TGTGCCAGCAGTTCCAAAGGACTAGCGGGCATTTTCCCCTACGAGCAGTACTTC. This chain uses TRBV27 with TRBJ2-7; TRBD2 matches at 11 bases. This CDR3 has 18 amino acids. CDR1 MNHEY and CDR2 SMNVEV come from the germline V gene (reference sequence). J gave up 2 bases and V 4 bases, and 13 bases lay outside the gene matches.

The rearrangement links TRBV11-2 to TRBJ1-6; D remains unclear. CDR1 SGHAT and CDR2 FQNNGV come from the germline V gene. The V end was cut by 1 base, the J end by 10 bases, with 14 bases between. This CDR3 spans 15 amino acids. The CDR3 spells CASSLVWGRNSPLHF. The CDR3 nucleotides read TGTGCCAGCAGCTTAGTGTGGGGAAGAAACTCACCCCTCCACTTT.

The rearrangement links TRBV7-2 to TRBJ2-1, with 7 bases matching TRBD2. Germline V gene sequence: CDR1 SGHTA, CDR2 FQGNSA. This CDR3 has 14 amino acids. J was trimmed by 6 bases and V by 8 bases; bases with no gene match: 10. The CDR3 protein is CASSPGGGFNEQFF. CDR3 DNA sequence: TGTGCCAGCTCCCCGGGCGGGGGTTTCAATGAGCAGTTCTTC.

This clonotype was seen a few times. This sequence joins TRBV27 and TRBJ2-1; unclear D gene. V shed 4 bases and J shed 5 bases, with 15 bases lying between them. The V gene's germline CDR1 is MNHEY and CDR2 SMNVEV (reference sequence). CDR3 length: 15 amino acids. CDR3 sequence: CASSYLPAGHNEQFF. The CDR3 region has the DNA TGTGCCAGCAGTTACCTCCCGGCAGGCCACAATGAGCAGTTCTTC.

This clonotype turned up a few times. The chain is built from TRBV12-3 or TRBV12-4 and TRBJ1-1; the D gene is possibly TRBD1 (6 bases). The ends were cut back, 5 bases at V and 4 bases at J, with 14 bases in the middle. The CDR3 runs to 14 residues. The CDR3 region has the DNA TGTGCCAGCAGTCACAGGGCTGGAGGCACTGAAGCTTTCTTT. Its translation: CASSHRAGGTEAFF.

This clonotype came up once. The gene calls are TRBV6-1 and TRBJ2-2; D is unclear. Trimming pared 6 bases from V and 3 bases from J, leaving 11 bases between. The CDR3 consists of 14 residues. CDR1 and CDR2 (germline): MNHNS, SASEGT. The CDR3 is CASRRTEHTGELFF. CDR3 coding DNA: TGTGCCAGCAGAAGGACCGAACACACCGGGGAGCTGTTTTTT.

This chain connects TRBV20-1 to TRBJ2-1; 9 bases are a match to TRBD2. Per the germline V gene, CDR1 is DFQATT and CDR2 is SNEGSKA (reference sequence). The CDR3 totals 14 residues. With 3 bases clipped from V and 9 bases from J, the junction kept 9 bases outside the gene matches. Here the CDR3 reads CSASGRGGRSEQFF. In nucleotides, the CDR3 is TGCAGTGCTAGTGGGCGGGGGGGCCGGAGTGAGCAGTTCTTC.